The entry below gives a single T cell receptor beta chain sequence along with its context. Its antigen is unidentified. The sample comes from a study of OX40 agonist ivuxolimab in advanced cancers. Overall study context: Ivuxolimab was administered intravenously to patients at 0.01 to 10 mg/kg every 2 weeks. Study conclusions and caveats: Patients who responded partially at 0.1-3.0 mg/kg showed clonal expansion ranking among the lowest.

The CDR3 spans 16 residues. V gave up 5 bases and J gave up 1 base; unmatched junction bases: 11. CDR1 is SGHNT, CDR2 YENEEA, per germline. Some clones are missing from TCRdb's copy, which holds only in-frame ones; the method was immunoSEQ multiplex PCR. The sample carries roughly 12,000 clones, about 83% recorded once. The clonotype originates from an adult with an advanced solid tumor such as melanoma, head and neck, liver or kidney cancer. The chain has TRBV11-3 and TRBJ2-7, with 7 bases identical to TRBD2. The specimen was CD4+ or CD8+ T cells sorted from blood, collected in a trial of the OX40 agonist ivuxolimab. CDR3 sequence reads: CASSTDPGLFSYEQYF. The CDR3 coding sequence is TGTGCCAGCAGCACCGACCCGGGACTATTTTCCTACGAGCAGTACTTC.